The 8 T cell receptor beta chains below all came from one sample that was sequenced in a study of cytomegalovirus exposure and HLA in healthy donors (TCRdb year 2017). Library preparation employed the immunoSEQ multiplex PCR assay. For the multiplex PCR, a mixture combining 60 forward primers for TCR Vbeta segments and 13 reverse primers for TCR Jbeta segments was used. TCRdb's version of the immuneACCESS table is confined to in-frame rearrangements and falls short of the full clone set. An unresolved V gene accounts for under half of the shortfall where checked; the remainder is of unknown origin. The table for this sample lists under 200,000 clones; about 80% of them were counted only once. The top ten clonotypes cover around 2.3% of the sample. Sequencing was done on a sample of PBMCs. These receptors were taken from a woman in her forties or fifties in good health and CMV-seronegative.

In this sample, this clone turned up a few times. The CDR3 bases are TGTGCCAGCAGCTTAGGGGACAGGGAGGGAGAAAAACTGTTTTTT. Translated: CASSLGDREGEKLFF. The V and J genes are TRBV7-2 and TRBJ1-4, with TRBD1 matching over 9 bases. Germline V gene lookup returns CDR1 SGHTA and CDR2 FQGNSA. V lost 1 base and J lost 8; bases outside the gene matches: 5. The CDR3 consists of 15 residues.

This clone was counted a few times. The junction differs from germline at one of its ends, possibly a read error. The chain couples TRBV7-9 to TRBJ1-5; the D is unclear. Germline assignment: CDR1 SEHNR and CDR2 FQNEAQ (reference sequence). This CDR3 region has 13 residues. The CDR3 nucleotides read TGTTCCAGCAGCTCCCAGGCCAATCAGCCCCAGCATTTT. Residues: CSSSSQANQPQHF.

The chain joins TRBV28 to TRBJ1-2, with 10 bases that match TRBD1. J lost 5 bases, V lost 1 base, and 13 bases had no gene match. Per the germline V gene, CDR1 is MDHEN and CDR2 is SYDVKM. The CDR3 is 18 residues long. The CDR3 here is CASSLSATGGLGTYGYTF. CDR3 sequence (DNA): TGTGCCAGCAGTTTATCGGCGACAGGGGGCTTAGGTACATATGGCTACACCTTC.

The V call is TRBV7-2, the J call TRBJ1-5; 10 positions agree with TRBD1. V lost 5 bases to trimming and J lost 7 bases; unmatched junction nucleotides: 8. This CDR3 is built from 15 residues. Germline-derived CDR1 and CDR2 are SGHTA and FQGNSA. CDR3 region: CASSVDRGLEQPQHF. The CDR3 bases are TGTGCCAGCAGCGTAGACAGGGGGCTCGAACAGCCCCAGCATTTT.

The chain has TRBV6-6 and TRBJ2-7, with 9 bases that match TRBD1. The CDR3 length is 15 residues. Per germline, CDR1 MNHNY and CDR2 SVGAGI (reference sequence). V gave up 5 bases and J gave up 3 bases; unmatched junction bases: 8. In DNA, the CDR3 is TGTGCCAGCAGTCTCCGGACAGGGGAAATCTACGAGCAGTACTTC. This sequence encodes CASSLRTGEIYEQYF.

The rearrangement links TRBV5-1 to TRBJ1-2; TRBD1 matches 7 bases. J lost 4 bases, V lost 3 bases, and 3 bases had no gene match. Germline values: CDR1 SGHRS, CDR2 YFSETQ. The CDR3 loop spans 13 amino acids. The CDR3 DNA follows: TGCGCCAGCAGCTCCGGACAGGTCTATGGCTACACCTTC. Its translation is CASSSGQVYGYTF. Together with reference TRBV5-1 and TRBJ1-2, the CDR3 gives the full variable domain: KAGVTQTPRYLIKTRGQQVTLSCSPISGHRSVSWYQQTPGQGLQFLFEYFSETQRNKGNFPGRFSGRQFSNSRSEMNVSTLELGDSALYLCASSSGQVYGYTFGSGTRLTVV.

This chain connects TRBV25-1 to TRBJ1-1; D perhaps matches TRBD1 (6 bases). V was clipped by 6 bases and J by 2 bases, with 16 bases between them. Germline V gene sequence: CDR1 MGHDK, CDR2 SYGVNS. The CDR3 covers 15 residues. CDR3 nucleotides: TGTGCCAGCAGGCGGTCCGGGACACTAAACACTGAAGCTTTCTTT. Its protein is CASRRSGTLNTEAFF.

CDR3 loop: CASSLASGTLGGYTF. The CDR3 coding sequence is TGTGCCAGCAGCTTAGCGTCCGGGACTTTAGGTGGCTACACCTTC. This chain connects TRBV7-9 to TRBJ1-2; perhaps TRBD1 as D (5 bases). The CDR3 has 15 amino acids. Germline assignment: CDR1 SEHNR and CDR2 FQNEAQ (reference sequence). V shed 0 bases and J shed 7 bases, with 15 bases lying between them.